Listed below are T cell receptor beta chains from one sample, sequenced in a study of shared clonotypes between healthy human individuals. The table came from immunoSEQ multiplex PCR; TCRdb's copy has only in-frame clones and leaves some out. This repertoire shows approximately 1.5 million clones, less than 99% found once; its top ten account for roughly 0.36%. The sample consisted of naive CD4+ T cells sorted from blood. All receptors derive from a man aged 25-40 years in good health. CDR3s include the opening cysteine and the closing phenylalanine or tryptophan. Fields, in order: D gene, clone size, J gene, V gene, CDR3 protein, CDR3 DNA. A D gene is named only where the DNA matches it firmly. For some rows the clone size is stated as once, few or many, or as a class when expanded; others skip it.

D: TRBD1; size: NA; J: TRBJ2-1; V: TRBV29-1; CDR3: CSVEVGDRGFSIGEQFF; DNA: TGCAGCGTTGAAGTTGGGGACAGGGGGTTTTCGATCGGTGAGCAGTTCTTC
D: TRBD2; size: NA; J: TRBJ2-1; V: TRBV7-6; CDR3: CASSLYSGTSGRKYNEQFF; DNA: TGTGCCAGCAGCTTGTATTCCGGGACTAGCGGGAGAAAATACAATGAGCAGTTCTTC
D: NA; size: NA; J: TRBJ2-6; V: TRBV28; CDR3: CATADTTRGGANVLTF; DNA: TGTGCCACCGCGGACACCACCCGTGGTGGGGCCAACGTCCTGACTTTC
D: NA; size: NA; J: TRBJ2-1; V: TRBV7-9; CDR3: CASSAQGPSYNEQFF; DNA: TGTGCCAGCAGCGCACAGGGTCCCTCCTACAATGAGCAGTTCTTC
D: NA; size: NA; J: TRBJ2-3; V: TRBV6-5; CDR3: CASSPDGGASDTQYF; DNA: TGTGCCAGCAGTCCCGACGGGGGAGCATCAGATACGCAGTATTTT
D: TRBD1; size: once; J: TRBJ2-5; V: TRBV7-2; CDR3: CASSSSKGQQETQYF; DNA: TGTGCCAGCAGCTCCTCCAAGGGACAGCAAGAGACCCAGTACTTC
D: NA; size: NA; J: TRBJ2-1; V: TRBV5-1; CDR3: CASSILGEQFF; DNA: TGCGCCAGCAGCATCTTAGGTGAGCAGTTCTTC
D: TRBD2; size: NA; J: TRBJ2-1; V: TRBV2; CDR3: CATRRLAGGFEQFF; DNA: TGTGCCACGCGGCGACTAGCGGGAGGGTTCGAGCAGTTCTTC
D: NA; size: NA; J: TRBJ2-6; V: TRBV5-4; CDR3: CASSSGSVPGANVLTF; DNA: TGTGCCAGCAGCTCTGGATCCGTACCTGGGGCCAACGTCCTGACTTTC
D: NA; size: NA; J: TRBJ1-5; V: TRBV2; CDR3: CASSGQYNQPQHF; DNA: TGTGCCAGCAGTGGACAGTACAATCAGCCCCAGCATTTT
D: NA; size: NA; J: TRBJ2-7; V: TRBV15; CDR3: CATSRDIPADPREQYF; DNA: TGTGCCACCAGCAGAGATATCCCAGCAGATCCCCGGGAGCAGTACTTC
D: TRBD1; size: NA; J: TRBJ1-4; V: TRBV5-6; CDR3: CASSPFGRTGDEKLFF; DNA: TGTGCCAGCAGCCCATTCGGTCGGACAGGAGATGAAAAACTGTTTTTT
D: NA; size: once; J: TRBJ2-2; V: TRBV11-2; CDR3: CASSLSPDGELFF; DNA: TGTGCCAGCAGCTTATCCCCGGATGGGGAGCTGTTTTTT
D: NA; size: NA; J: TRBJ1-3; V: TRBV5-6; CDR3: CATGRGSGNTIYF; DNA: TGTGCCACCGGACGGGGCTCTGGAAACACCATATATTTT
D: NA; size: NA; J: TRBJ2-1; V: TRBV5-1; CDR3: CASSLAGQGNYNEQFF; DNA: TGCGCCAGCAGCTTGGCCGGGCAGGGGAATTACAATGAGCAGTTCTTC
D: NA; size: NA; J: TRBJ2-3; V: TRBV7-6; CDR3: CASSLAGYSSTDTQYF; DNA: TGTGCCAGCAGCTTAGCCGGGTACAGTAGCACAGATACGCAGTATTTT
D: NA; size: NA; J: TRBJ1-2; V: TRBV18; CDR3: CASSPFPYGYTF; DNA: TGTGCCAGCTCACCCTTTCCCTATGGCTACACCTTC
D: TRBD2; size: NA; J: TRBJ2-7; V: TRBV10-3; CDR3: CAITSGGEQYF; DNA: TGTGCCATCACGTCGGGGGGGGAGCAGTACTTC
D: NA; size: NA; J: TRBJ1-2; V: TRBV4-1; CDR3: CASSQVPQGYYGYTF; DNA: TGCGCCAGCAGCCAAGTTCCCCAGGGATACTATGGCTACACCTTC
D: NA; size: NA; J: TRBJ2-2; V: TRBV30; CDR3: CAWNVLGSGELFF; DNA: TGTGCCTGGAATGTCCTTGGGTCCGGGGAGCTGTTTTTT
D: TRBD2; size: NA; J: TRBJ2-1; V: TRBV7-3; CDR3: CASSASGRGGNEQFF; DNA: TGTGCCAGCAGCGCTAGCGGGAGAGGGGGCAATGAGCAGTTCTTC
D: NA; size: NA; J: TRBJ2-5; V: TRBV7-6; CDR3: CASSSQQGFGETQYF; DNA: TGTGCCAGCAGCTCCCAACAGGGTTTTGGAGAGACCCAGTACTTC
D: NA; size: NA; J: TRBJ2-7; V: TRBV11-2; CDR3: CASSLLDSAFSYEQYF; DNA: TGTGCCAGCAGCCTGTTGGACAGCGCATTCTCCTACGAGCAGTACTTC
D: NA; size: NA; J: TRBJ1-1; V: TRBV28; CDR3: CASSLDRTREAFF; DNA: TGTGCCAGCAGTTTAGACCGGACCCGCGAAGCTTTCTTT
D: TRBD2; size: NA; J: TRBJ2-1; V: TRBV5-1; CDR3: CASSLGRGSSYNEQFF; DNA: TGCGCCAGCAGCTTGGGACGCGGGAGCTCCTACAATGAGCAGTTCTTC
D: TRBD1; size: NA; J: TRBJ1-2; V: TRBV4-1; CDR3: CASSQTGGSYGYTF; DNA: TGCGCCAGCAGCCAAACAGGGGGCAGCTATGGCTACACCTTC
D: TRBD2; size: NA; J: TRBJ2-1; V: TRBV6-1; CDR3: CASSERGVRYNEQFF; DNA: TGTGCCAGCAGTGAACGGGGGGTTCGGTACAATGAGCAGTTCTTC